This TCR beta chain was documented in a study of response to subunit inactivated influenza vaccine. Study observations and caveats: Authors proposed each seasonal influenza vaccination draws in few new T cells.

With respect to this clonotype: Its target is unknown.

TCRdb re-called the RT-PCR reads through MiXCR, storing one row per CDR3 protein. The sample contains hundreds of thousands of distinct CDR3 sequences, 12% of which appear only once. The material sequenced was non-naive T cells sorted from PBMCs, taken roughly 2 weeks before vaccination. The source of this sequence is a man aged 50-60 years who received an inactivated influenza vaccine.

The CDR3 DNA reads as TGTGCCAGCAGCCCCTCCCGAGGGGCAGATACGCAGTATTTT. It translates to CASSPSRGADTQYF. This chain uses TRBV7-9 with TRBJ2-3, with D possibly being TRBD1 or TRBD2 (5 bases each). V dropped 5 bases and J dropped 4 bases, with 13 bases sitting between them. CDR1 and CDR2 from the germline V gene are SEHNR and FQNEAQ (reference sequence). CDR3 length: 14 residues.